The next 30 T cell receptor beta chains were all read from a single sample in a study of blood T cell repertoires in COVID-19. Sequenced by immunoSEQ multiplex PCR; TCRdb stores in-frame clones only, minus some. This sample carries a few hundred thousand clones, about 82% of them seen once, and the ten largest clones take 9% to 15%. Input material: peripheral blood. All receptors derive from a man of 80 years or more with acute or convalescent COVID-19.

CDR3 sequence: CASSQIPGDTEAFF. The CDR3 bases are TGTGCCAGCAGCCAAATCCCAGGGGACACTGAAGCTTTCTTT. The chain is built from TRBV3-1 (or the pseudogene TRBV3-2) and TRBJ1-1, with TRBD1 as a possible D gene (6 bases). Germline CDR1 and CDR2: LGHDT and YNNKEL (reference sequence). Trimming pared 2 bases from V and 3 bases from J, leaving 10 bases between. This CDR3 contains 14 residues.

The chain uses TRBV2 and TRBJ1-5; TRBD1 matches at 8 bases. V shed 6 bases and J 7 bases; nucleotides not matched to a gene: 8. The CDR3 totals 14 residues. Germline V gene lookup returns CDR1 SNHLY and CDR2 FYNNEI. In nucleotides, the CDR3 is TGTGCCAGCAGCATCGGACAGGGAAAGCAGCCCCAGCATTTT. As protein: CASSIGQGKQPQHF.

CDR3 sequence reads: CASSLDLNQPQHF. CDR3 bases: TGCGCCAGCAGCCTAGATTTGAATCAGCCCCAGCATTTT. The V gene is TRBV5-1, the J gene TRBJ1-5; D gene uncertain. V was trimmed by 4 bases and J by 4 bases, leaving 9 bases between them. The CDR3 has 13 residues. Germline CDR1 and CDR2: SGHRS and YFSETQ.

The V gene is TRBV19, the J gene TRBJ2-5; tentative D call: TRBD2 (5 bases). Trimming cost V 2 bases and J 2 bases, with 9 bases left between them. Germline loops: CDR1 LNHDA, CDR2 SQIVND (reference sequence). The CDR3 extends over 14 amino acids. CDR3 in amino acids: CASSITGIQETQYF. The CDR3 nucleotides are TGTGCCAGTAGTATAACGGGAATTCAAGAGACCCAGTACTTC.

J is TRBJ1-3 and V is TRBV11-3; D is undetermined. The V gene lost 5 bases and the J gene lost 4 bases, with 9 bases spanning the gap. The CDR3 is made up of 13 amino acids. CDR1 and CDR2 (germline): SGHNT, YENEEA. The CDR3 protein is CASSPREGNTIYF. The CDR3 bases are TGTGCCAGCAGCCCCCGTGAGGGAAACACCATATATTTT.

The rearrangement links TRBV11-3 to TRBJ2-7; D may be TRBD2 (5 bases). The CDR3 has 14 residues. V was pared by 2 bases and J by 5 bases, with 13 bases between. In germline, CDR1 is SGHNT, CDR2 YENEEA. As DNA, the CDR3 is TGTGCCAGCAGCTTACGAGGGAGAAAACACGAGCAGTACTTC. This gives the protein CASSLRGRKHEQYF.

J is TRBJ2-3 and V is TRBV10-3; 7 bases agree with TRBD2. This CDR3 is built from 16 residues. J was trimmed by 4 bases and V by 3 bases; bases with no gene match: 10. The V gene's germline CDR1 is ENHRY and CDR2 SYGVKD. The CDR3, as DNA: TGTGCCATCAGTGATCTAGGTGGCGGGAGAGCAGATACGCAGTATTTT. This codes for CAISDLGGGRADTQYF.

The chain has TRBV19 and TRBJ1-5; D might be TRBD1 (6 bases). Germline CDR1 reads LNHDA; CDR2 reads SQIVND (reference sequence). V was cut by 5 bases and J by 4 bases, with 9 bases left in between. The CDR3 runs to 13 residues. The CDR3 protein is CASSEQGNQPQHF. CDR3 sequence (DNA): TGTGCCAGTAGTGAACAGGGTAATCAGCCCCAGCATTTT.

J is TRBJ2-7 and V is TRBV5-6; D is undetermined. Germline lookup yields CDR1 SGHDT and CDR2 YYEEEE. The V and J ends lost 2 bases and 1 base respectively, with 4 bases between them. The CDR3 consists of 12 residues. Here the CDR3 reads CASSFSSYEQYF. The DNA of the CDR3 is TGTGCCAGCAGCTTCAGTTCCTACGAGCAGTACTTC. The full variable domain, rest sourced from reference TRBV5-6 and TRBJ2-7, is DAGVTQSPTHLIKTRGQQVTLRCSPKSGHDTVSWYQQALGQGPQFIFQYYEEEERQRGNFPDRFSGHQFPNYSSELNVNALLLGDSALYLCASSFSSYEQYFGPGTRLTVT.

V is TRBV10-3 and J is TRBJ2-1; D might be TRBD1 (6 bases). The germline gives CDR1 ENHRY, CDR2 SYGVKD. Trimming pared 2 bases from V and 0 bases from J, leaving 8 bases between. The CDR3 length is 15 residues. The CDR3 sequence is CAISETGSSYNEQFF. CDR3 coding DNA: TGTGCCATCAGTGAGACAGGGAGCTCCTACAATGAGCAGTTCTTC.

This clone showed up just a few times. This chain joins TRBV5-4 and TRBJ2-7; D not certain. Germline CDR1 SGHNT, CDR2 YYREEE (reference sequence). V was cut by 1 base and J by 0 bases, with 11 bases left in between. The CDR3 is 15 amino acids. This CDR3 is CASSLHPPSSYEQYF. In nucleotides, the CDR3 is TGTGCCAGCAGCTTGCACCCTCCGAGCTCCTACGAGCAGTACTTC.

The sample holds a few counts of this clone. The genes are TRBV10-3 and TRBJ1-1, with 9 bases matching TRBD1. There are 14 residues in the CDR3. Trimming cost V 6 bases and J 1 base; bases outside gene matches: 3. Germline V CDR1 and CDR2: ENHRY, SYGVKD. CDR3 sequence (DNA): TGTGCCATCAGGCTGGGACAGGGGAACACTGAAGCTTTCTTT. This codes for CAIRLGQGNTEAFF.

The chain uses TRBV10-3 and TRBJ2-2; 7 positions match TRBD1. The CDR3 has 16 residues. Looked up from germline, CDR1 is ENHRY and CDR2 is SYGVKD. The J segment lost 5 bases and the V segment lost 4 bases, leaving 10 bases of the junction unmatched. The DNA for the CDR3 is TGTGCCATCAGTGTAGGTATCCAGGGACAGACCGGGGAGCTGTTTTTT. Its translation is CAISVGIQGQTGELFF.

This clone occurred once. This chain links TRBV9 with TRBJ2-3; TRBD1 matches at 7 bases. The length of the CDR3 is 15 residues. V gave up 0 bases and J gave up 1 base; unmatched junction bases: 2. Germline V CDR1 and CDR2: SGDLS, YYNGEE. The CDR3 sequence is CASSVEGQRTDTQYF. CDR3 nucleotide sequence: TGTGCCAGCAGCGTAGAGGGACAGCGCACAGATACGCAGTATTTT.

The rearrangement joins TRBV6-6 to TRBJ1-5; 8 positions agree with TRBD1. Germline values: CDR1 MNHNY, CDR2 SVGAGI (reference sequence). The CDR3 consists of 16 residues. V shed 5 bases, J shed 2 bases, and the junction held 8 bases outside the gene matches. This CDR3 is CASSRVPGQGNQPQHF. In DNA, the CDR3 is TGTGCCAGCAGTCGGGTACCGGGACAGGGCAATCAGCCCCAGCATTTT.

The V call is TRBV19, the J call TRBJ1-1; 7 bases align to TRBD1. CDR1 LNHDA and CDR2 SQIVND come from the germline V gene (reference sequence). CDR3 size: 14 residues. The V gene end was trimmed by 3 bases and the J gene end by 4 bases; junction bases not matched to a gene: 5. CDR3 loop: CASSITGAGTEAFF. Written as DNA, the CDR3 is TGTGCCAGTAGTATCACAGGGGCAGGCACTGAAGCTTTCTTT.

V gene TRBV5-1 combines with J gene TRBJ1-4, with 10 bases identical to TRBD1. This CDR3 region has 15 residues. The germline V gene has CDR1 SGHRS and CDR2 YFSETQ. Trimming cost V 3 bases and J 7 bases; bases outside gene matches: 6. CDR3 in DNA: TGCGCCAGCAGCTCCAGACAGGGGGCTGGTGAAAAACTGTTTTTT. Translating it yields CASSSRQGAGEKLFF. Complete variable domain (other parts from reference TRBV5-1 and TRBJ1-4): KAGVTQTPRYLIKTRGQQVTLSCSPISGHRSVSWYQQTPGQGLQFLFEYFSETQRNKGNFPGRFSGRQFSNSRSEMNVSTLELGDSALYLCASSSRQGAGEKLFFGSGTQLSVL.

The V and J genes are TRBV12-3 or TRBV12-4 and TRBJ2-7, with D maybe TRBD2 (6 bases). Trimming pared 5 bases from V and 6 bases from J, leaving 11 bases between. This CDR3 has 12 amino acids. The CDR3, as DNA: TGTGCCAGCAGTACCGGGACTGGCGAGCAGTACTTC. It codes for CASSTGTGEQYF.

The rearrangement uses TRBV6-5 and TRBJ2-3, with 9 bases matching TRBD2. The V gene end was trimmed by 0 bases and the J gene end by 13 bases; junction bases not matched to a gene: 8. Per germline, CDR1 MNHEY and CDR2 SVGAGI. There are 14 residues in the CDR3. The CDR3 DNA reads as TGTGCCAGCAGTTACTCGACTAGCGGAGGCTTTGAGTATTTT. Translation gives CASSYSTSGGFEYF.

The chain couples TRBV28 to TRBJ2-1; the match to TRBD1 covers 7 bases. With 5 bases clipped from V and 7 bases from J, the junction kept 14 bases outside the gene matches. CDR1 and CDR2 (germline): MDHEN, SYDVKM. The CDR3 length is 16 residues. CDR3 sequence: CASSRDLGGRSNEQFF. The CDR3 nucleotides read TGTGCCAGCAGTAGGGACCTAGGGGGCCGAAGTAATGAGCAGTTCTTC.

This chain joins TRBV29-1 and TRBJ2-1; TRBD1 is a possible D gene (5 bases). Trimming stripped 0 bases from V and 8 bases from J, with 8 bases between. Germline loops: CDR1 SQVTM, CDR2 ANQGSEA. This CDR3 comprises 12 residues. CDR3 DNA sequence: TGCAGCGTTGAAGAAACAGGCTATGAGCAGTTCTTC. Translating it yields CSVEETGYEQFF.

The chain joins TRBV3-1 (or the pseudogene TRBV3-2) to TRBJ1-2; tentatively, D is TRBD1 (5 bases). This CDR3 is built from 13 residues. Germline V gene data show CDR1 as LGHDT and CDR2 as YNNKEL (reference sequence). Trimming took 6 bases from V and 2 from J, leaving 10 bases between them. The CDR3: CASSQTANYGYTF. CDR3 nucleotide sequence: TGTGCCAGCAGTCAGACAGCGAACTATGGCTACACCTTC.

This chain links TRBV2 with TRBJ2-1, with D perhaps matching TRBD1 (6 bases). The V end was cut by 6 bases, the J end by 6 bases, with 18 bases between. The CDR3 has 15 amino acids. From germline, CDR1 is SNHLY and CDR2 FYNNEI. Written as DNA, the CDR3 is TGTGCCAGCAGGGCCCGGACAGACTCGGGCAATGAGCAGTTCTTC. Amino acid sequence: CASRARTDSGNEQFF. The full variable domain, its missing parts supplied by reference TRBV2 and TRBJ2-1, is EPEVTQTPSHQVTQMGQEVILRCVPISNHLYFYWYRQILGQKVEFLVSFYNNEISEKSEIFDDQFSVERPDGSNFTLKIRSTKLEDSAMYFCASRARTDSGNEQFFGPGTRLTVL.

The chain carries TRBV29-1 and TRBJ1-1, with TRBD1 identical over 9 bases. Germline CDR1 SQVTM, CDR2 ANQGSEA. V lost 2 bases and J lost 4; bases outside the gene matches: 5. The CDR3 extends over 14 amino acids. In DNA, the CDR3 is TGCAGCGTTGAAAAAACAGGGGGCTTCACTGAAGCTTTCTTT. This translates into CSVEKTGGFTEAFF.

Only a few counts were recorded for this clone. The chain carries TRBV21-1 and TRBJ1-5; the table assigns TRBD1, which was not confirmed against the DNA. TRBV21-1 is flagged as a pseudogene. The CDR3 spans 18 residues. DNA for the CDR3: TGTGCCAGCATGCGCTCGGGGACAGGGGGCAGGGTCTGGCAGCCCCAGCATTTT. Translating it yields CASMRSGTGGRVWQPQHF.

The V and J genes are TRBV27 and TRBJ1-3; 7 bases line up with TRBD1. The V and J ends lost 2 bases and 3 bases, in that order; junction bases with no gene match: 7. This CDR3 is 16 amino acids long. Looked up from germline, CDR1 is MNHEY and CDR2 is SMNVEV (reference sequence). CDR3 amino acids: CASSLAYRGGGNTIYF. As DNA, the CDR3 is TGTGCCAGCAGTTTAGCTTACAGGGGAGGTGGAAACACCATATATTTT.

V usage is TRBV28 and J usage is TRBJ1-1, with D tentatively TRBD1 (5 bases). Germline V lookup: CDR1 MDHEN, CDR2 SYDVKM. The CDR3 runs 12 residues. Deletions cut 3 bases from V and 5 bases from J, with 7 bases between. CDR3 sequence: CASSLEGTEAFF. The CDR3 coding sequence is TGTGCCAGCAGTTTGGAGGGGACTGAAGCTTTCTTT.

This rearrangement joins TRBV28 to TRBJ1-3; possibly TRBD1 for D (5 bases). In germline, CDR1 is MDHEN, CDR2 SYDVKM. CDR3 length equals 15 residues. V lost 7 bases to trimming and J lost 4 bases, with 17 bases between them. CDR3 amino acids: CASTPGGARGNTIYF. The CDR3 coding sequence is TGTGCCAGCACCCCGGGAGGGGCGCGGGGAAACACCATATATTTT.

CDR3 nucleotide sequence: TGTGCCAGCAGCTTTAGGGACAGAAACACTGAAGCTTTCTTT. Its protein is CASSFRDRNTEAFF. The V and J genes are TRBV5-4 and TRBJ1-1; 7 bases map to TRBD1. Germline V gene data show CDR1 as SGHNT and CDR2 as YYREEE (reference sequence). Losses at the gene ends were 2 bases for V and 2 bases for J; bases not matched to a gene: 3. This CDR3 has 14 residues. The whole variable domain, remainder taken from reference TRBV5-4 and TRBJ1-1, is ETGVTQSPTHLIKTRGQQVTLRCSSQSGHNTVSWYQQALGQGPQFIFQYYREEENGRGNFPPRFSGLQFPNYSSELNVNALELDDSALYLCASSFRDRNTEAFFGQGTRLTVV.

The rearrangement links TRBV6-5 to TRBJ2-3, with D uncertain. CDR3 length: 11 amino acids. The V end lost 10 bases, the J end lost 4 bases, and 9 bases lay between the germline ends. From germline, CDR1 is MNHEY and CDR2 SVGAGI. CDR3: CATGSPDTQYF. Here the CDR3 DNA reads TGTGCCACAGGCAGCCCAGATACGCAGTATTTT.